What follows are 12 T cell receptor beta chains derived from one specimen sequenced in a study of cytomegalovirus exposure and HLA in healthy donors. 60 Vbeta and 13 Jbeta primers were used in PCR. Some clones are missing from TCRdb's copy, which holds only in-frame ones; the method was immunoSEQ multiplex PCR. Of 200,000 to 250,000 clones listed, roughly 87% are singletons. Sequencing was performed on PBMCs. The receptors here all came from a woman aged 40 to 50 in good health and CMV-seropositive.

V and J are TRBV4-1 and TRBJ1-1, with 8 positions matching TRBD1. Trimming took 1 base from V and 1 from J; bases not matched to a gene: 2. The CDR3 spans 15 residues. CDR1 is MGHRA, CDR2 YSYEKL, per germline. The CDR3: CASSQAGTGNTEAFF. In nucleotides, the CDR3 is TGCGCCAGCAGCCAAGCCGGGACAGGGAACACTGAAGCTTTCTTT.

This clone has only a few counts. The rearrangement uses TRBV19 and TRBJ2-2, with TRBD1 matching over 7 bases. From germline, CDR1 is LNHDA and CDR2 SQIVND (reference sequence). V was clipped by 11 bases and J by 3 bases; unmatched bases: 3. The CDR3 has 12 residues. The CDR3 spells CAAQGDTGELFF. CDR3 DNA: TGTGCCGCGCAGGGGGACACCGGGGAGCTGTTTTTT. The full variable domain, completed using reference TRBV19 and TRBJ2-2, is DGGITQSPKYLFRKEGQNVTLSCEQNLNHDAMYWYRQDPGQGLRLIYYSQIVNDFQKGDIAEGYSVSREKKESFPLTVTSAQKNPTAFYLCAAQGDTGELFFGEGSRLTVL.

This sequence joins TRBV7-8 and TRBJ2-1, with D possibly being TRBD2 (5 bases). Germline values: CDR1 SGHVS, CDR2 FQNEAQ. The CDR3 spans 14 residues. Trimming removed 5 bases from V and 8 bases from J, with 16 bases in between. The CDR3 nucleotides read TGTGCCAGCAGCCGGACCGGCCCAGCGGATGAGCAGTTCTTC. This translates into CASSRTGPADEQFF.

This sequence joins TRBV6-6 and TRBJ1-5; 9 bases are shared with TRBD1. V lost 6 bases to trimming and J lost 3 bases; unmatched junction nucleotides: 3. CDR3 length: 14 residues. Germline V gene lookup returns CDR1 MNHNY and CDR2 SVGAGI (reference sequence). The CDR3 DNA follows: TGTGCCAGCAGCGACAGGGGGACCAATCAGCCCCAGCATTTT. Its translation is CASSDRGTNQPQHF.

The chain uses TRBV9 and TRBJ2-7; TRBD2 is a possible D gene (5 bases). This CDR3 contains 14 residues. Trimming cost V 4 bases and J 2 bases, with 13 bases left between them. Germline assignment: CDR1 SGDLS and CDR2 YYNGEE. CDR3 region: CASSPPASTYEQYF. In DNA, the CDR3 is TGTGCCAGCAGCCCACCCGCTAGCACCTACGAGCAGTACTTC.

The genes are TRBV19 and TRBJ2-5; D is uncertain. The CDR3 is 14 residues long. Deletions cut 4 bases from V and 1 base from J, with 10 bases between. Germline V gene data show CDR1 as LNHDA and CDR2 as SQIVND (reference sequence). The CDR3 region has the DNA TGTGCCAGTAGTACTGCAAACATCCAAGAGACCCAGTACTTC. It translates to CASSTANIQETQYF.

V usage is TRBV2 and J usage is TRBJ1-4; the D gene is possibly TRBD1 (6 bases). Trimming removed 6 bases from V and 8 bases from J, with 16 bases in between. The CDR3 runs 14 residues. Germline CDR1 is SNHLY and CDR2 is FYNNEI. The CDR3 loop is CASRPGGDTEKLFF. The DNA for the CDR3 is TGTGCCAGCAGGCCGGGGGGGGACACCGAAAAACTGTTTTTT. Full variable domain (missing parts from reference TRBV2 and TRBJ1-4): EPEVTQTPSHQVTQMGQEVILRCVPISNHLYFYWYRQILGQKVEFLVSFYNNEISEKSEIFDDQFSVERPDGSNFTLKIRSTKLEDSAMYFCASRPGGDTEKLFFGSGTQLSVL.

V gene TRBV5-1 combines with J gene TRBJ2-3; TRBD2 matches at 9 bases. There are 16 residues in the CDR3. V shed 1 base, J shed 2 bases, and the junction held 5 bases outside the gene matches. Germline V gene sequence: CDR1 SGHRS, CDR2 YFSETQ. CDR3 DNA sequence: TGCGCCAGCAGCTTGTATAGCGGGGGATCCACAGATACGCAGTATTTT. Translation gives CASSLYSGGSTDTQYF. Looking up the rest from reference TRBV5-1 and TRBJ2-3 gives the full variable domain: KAGVTQTPRYLIKTRGQQVTLSCSPISGHRSVSWYQQTPGQGLQFLFEYFSETQRNKGNFPGRFSGRQFSNSRSEMNVSTLELGDSALYLCASSLYSGGSTDTQYFGPGTRLTVL.

This clone was seen more than once but under ten times. This chain joins TRBV7-2 and TRBJ2-1, with 10 bases fitting TRBD1. The CDR3 spans 15 residues. Germline V gene sequence: CDR1 SGHTA, CDR2 FQGNSA. With V trimmed by 3 bases and J by 7 bases, 6 bases remained unmatched. In DNA form, the CDR3 reads TGTGCCAGCAGCTTGCCGGGACAGGGGAGGAATGAGCAGTTCTTC. The encoded protein is CASSLPGQGRNEQFF.

This clone has just a few counts. The V gene is TRBV5-1, the J gene TRBJ2-3; 13 nucleotides line up with TRBD2. Germline values: CDR1 SGHRS, CDR2 YFSETQ. This CDR3 comprises 18 residues. J gave up 4 bases and V 0 bases, and 8 bases lay outside the gene matches. This chain's CDR3 is CASSLGPTSGGASDTQYF. The DNA of the CDR3 is TGCGCCAGCAGCTTGGGCCCTACTAGCGGGGGGGCCTCAGATACGCAGTATTTT. Full variable domain (rest looked up from reference TRBV5-1 and TRBJ2-3): KAGVTQTPRYLIKTRGQQVTLSCSPISGHRSVSWYQQTPGQGLQFLFEYFSETQRNKGNFPGRFSGRQFSNSRSEMNVSTLELGDSALYLCASSLGPTSGGASDTQYFGPGTRLTVL.

This clone appeared a single time. This chain links TRBV13 with TRBJ1-1, with TRBD1 as a possible D gene (6 bases). V lost 1 base and J lost 1, with 28 bases in between. The CDR3 covers 21 residues. Germline CDR1 reads PRHDT; CDR2 reads FYEKMQ (reference sequence). The CDR3 loop is CASSLVVVLGADPMGNTEAFF. CDR3 in DNA: TGTGCCAGCAGCTTAGTAGTCGTTCTGGGGGCGGACCCGATGGGGAACACTGAAGCTTTCTTT.

V is TRBV7-8 and J is TRBJ2-3, with 13 positions matching TRBD2. The germline CDR1 and CDR2 sequences are SGHVS and FQNEAQ. V dropped 7 bases and J dropped 7; count of bases not matched to a gene: 8. The CDR3 extends over 15 amino acids. As DNA, the CDR3 is TGTGCCAGCACCGGACTAGCGGGAGTTTTGCATACGCAGTATTTT. Translating it yields CASTGLAGVLHTQYF.